This T cell receptor (beta chain) came from a study of identical twins. General study results and limits: Invariant MAIT and iNKT cells could partly confound zero-insertion analyses. Recombination models fit unrelated individuals' TCR alpha sharing but underestimated twins'. Reduced insertions were recorded for abundant cord blood beta clonotypes, with no such pattern in memory repertoires.

About this clonotype: What it binds is unknown.

V lost 6 bases to trimming and J lost 2 bases, with 11 bases between them. This CDR3 has 13 amino acids. From germline, CDR1 is MDHEN and CDR2 SYDVKM. One entry per CDR3 protein results from TCRdb running MiXCR on the 5' RACE reads. The profile covers roughly 690,000 distinct CDR3 sequences, with approximately 6% appearing a single time and 1.5% to 2% taken by the ten largest. The sequence derives from a man aged 18 to 29 in good health. What was sequenced was naive T cells sorted from blood. The J gene is TRBJ2-7, the V gene TRBV28; D is undetermined. The CDR3 coding sequence is TGTGCCAGCAGGTTGGTGGGAACCTACGAGCAGTACTTC. Protein: CASRLVGTYEQYF.